Listed below are T cell receptor beta chains from one sample, sequenced in a study of cytomegalovirus exposure and HLA in healthy donors. Assay: immunoSEQ multiplex PCR; the TCRdb copy retains only in-frame clones and omits some. The sample lists about 160,000 clones, roughly 80% occurring once. Sequencing was performed on PBMCs. The source is a woman aged 25-40 years in good health and CMV-seronegative. CDR3s include the opening cysteine and the closing phenylalanine or tryptophan. Each record gives: D gene, J gene, clone size, V gene, CDR3 length, CDR3 DNA, CDR3 protein. The D gene is left open where the match is weak. Clone size, where shown, is once, few, many, or a class for clones that have expanded.

d_gene: TRBD1
j_gene: TRBJ1-3
abundance: -
v_gene: TRBV5-1
len: 13
CDR3nt: TGCGCCAGCAGCCCCTCGACAGGGAACACCATATATTTT
CDR3aa: CASSPSTGNTIYF

d_gene: -
j_gene: TRBJ1-5
abundance: -
v_gene: TRBV16
len: 14
CDR3nt: TGTGCCAGCAGCCAATCGTGGCTGAATCAGCCCCAGCATTTT
CDR3aa: CASSQSWLNQPQHF

d_gene: -
j_gene: TRBJ1-2
abundance: few
v_gene: TRBV7-8
len: 16
CDR3nt: TGTGCCAGCAGCTTAGGTTGGGCAGCCCAGAATCCTGGCTACACCTTC
CDR3aa: CASSLGWAAQNPGYTF

d_gene: TRBD1
j_gene: TRBJ2-2
abundance: -
v_gene: TRBV5-1
len: 15
CDR3nt: TGCGCCAGCAGCCCGAGGGACAGGGTGACCGGGGAGCTGTTTTTT
CDR3aa: CASSPRDRVTGELFF

d_gene: -
j_gene: TRBJ2-7
abundance: -
v_gene: TRBV7-2
len: 12
CDR3nt: TGTGCCAGCAGCTTAGATTGGGGCGAGCAGTACTTC
CDR3aa: CASSLDWGEQYF

d_gene: -
j_gene: TRBJ2-1
abundance: -
v_gene: TRBV18
len: 19
CDR3nt: TGTGCCAGCTCCTGGGGCTCCTCCGCTCGGGCTAGCTCCTACAATGAGCAGTTCTTC
CDR3aa: CASSWGSSARASSYNEQFF

d_gene: TRBD1
j_gene: TRBJ1-1
abundance: -
v_gene: TRBV27
len: 16
CDR3nt: TGTGCCAGCAGCAACCGGGACAGAGCTATGAACACTGAAGCTTTCTTT
CDR3aa: CASSNRDRAMNTEAFF

d_gene: TRBD1
j_gene: TRBJ1-3
abundance: -
v_gene: TRBV27
len: 14
CDR3nt: TGTGCCAGCAGTTTGAACAGGGGGGTGGACACCATATATTTT
CDR3aa: CASSLNRGVDTIYF

d_gene: -
j_gene: TRBJ2-7
abundance: -
v_gene: TRBV4-2
len: 16
CDR3nt: TGTGCCAGCAGCCAAATTGGGACTCCCCATTCATACGAGCAGTACTTC
CDR3aa: CASSQIGTPHSYEQYF

d_gene: -
j_gene: TRBJ1-4
abundance: -
v_gene: TRBV4-1
len: 15
CDR3nt: TGCGCCAGCAGCCAAGTGGCGGGGGCTAATGAAAAACTGTTTTTT
CDR3aa: CASSQVAGANEKLFF

d_gene: -
j_gene: TRBJ2-3
abundance: once
v_gene: TRBV18
len: 13
CDR3nt: TGTGCCAGCTCACCACCGGGCATAGATACGCAGTATTTT
CDR3aa: CASSPPGIDTQYF

d_gene: TRBD1
j_gene: TRBJ1-4
abundance: few
v_gene: TRBV30
len: 14
CDR3nt: TGTGCCGGGGACAGGGGTTTTGCTAATGAAAAACTGTTTTTT
CDR3aa: CAGDRGFANEKLFF